Listed below are T cell receptor beta chains from one sample, sequenced in a study of T cell repertoires in cytomegalovirus infection. TCRdb re-derived calls from the reads in MiXCR, one entry per CDR3 protein. Of 650,000 to 850,000 distinct CDR3 sequences listed, roughly 28% are singletons. These receptors' antigens are unknown. Sequences were derived from cultured CD8+ T cells from PBMCs, sampled from culture after CMV antigen stimulation. Source of these receptors: a human donor in good health (CMV status not recorded). Some clones in this sample may be carry-over from other donors' samples. The CDR3 runs from the conserved cysteine through the conserved F or W. The D gene is left open where the match is weak. The size field is filled for only some rows; it gives once, few, many or a size class.

V gene	clone size	D gene	J gene	CDR3 DNA	CDR3 protein
TRBV19	-	-	TRBJ1-1	TGTGCCAGTACCCTATCCCCTTTCCGGGAGGGCCAGAACACTGAAGCTTTCTTT	CASTLSPFREGQNTEAFF
TRBV7-9	many	TRBD1	TRBJ2-5	TGTGCCAGCAGGAGGGACAGAGGGGACCAAGAGACCCAGTACTTC	CASRRDRGDQETQYF
TRBV4-3	-	TRBD2	TRBJ2-1	TGCGCCAGCAGCCAAGATTCTAGCGGGGCTTACAATGAGCAGTTCTTC	CASSQDSSGAYNEQFF
TRBV7-8	-	-	TRBJ1-1	TGTGCCAGCAGCTTAGATGGGATGGGAGCTTTCTTT	CASSLDGMGAFF
TRBV6-5	-	TRBD1	TRBJ2-2	TGTGCCAGCAGTTATGGGACAGTTGTCTTCACCGGGGAGCTGTTTTTT	CASSYGTVVFTGELFF
TRBV27	few	-	TRBJ2-7	TGTGCCAGCAGTCCCAAGGCGGCAGACTATCTAAGCTACGAGCAGTACTTC	CASSPKAADYLSYEQYF
TRBV27	few	TRBD2	TRBJ2-3	TGTGCCAGCACCGTGGGACTAGCCACAGATACGCAGTATTTT	CASTVGLATDTQYF
TRBV7-8	many	-	TRBJ1-3	TGTGCCAGCAGCTTAGTACCCTCTGGAAACACCATATATTTT	CASSLVPSGNTIYF
TRBV7-8	many	TRBD2	TRBJ2-3	TGTGCCAGCAAGCTAGCGGGGGGATACACAGATACGCAGTATTTT	CASKLAGGYTDTQYF
TRBV7-6	many	-	TRBJ2-1	TGTGCCAGCAGCTTAGCGCGGGGTAATGAGCAGTTCTTC	CASSLARGNEQFF
TRBV7-2	-	-	TRBJ2-2	TGTGCCAGCAGCTATCCGGGCGCGGCCCGAAGTGCCGGGGAGCTGTTTTTT	CASSYPGAARSAGELFF
TRBV10-3	many	-	TRBJ1-2	TGTGCCATCAGTGAGGTCAAAAAACCTACCTATGGCTACACCTTC	CAISEVKKPTYGYTF
TRBV4-1	-	-	TRBJ2-7	TGCGCCAGCAGCCGGCTCCCGACAGTAAACTACGAGCAGTACTTC	CASSRLPTVNYEQYF
TRBV4-1	-	TRBD2	TRBJ2-3	TGCGCCAGCAGCCATGATTGGAGCGGGGGGACGTCAGATACGCAGTATTTT	CASSHDWSGGTSDTQYF